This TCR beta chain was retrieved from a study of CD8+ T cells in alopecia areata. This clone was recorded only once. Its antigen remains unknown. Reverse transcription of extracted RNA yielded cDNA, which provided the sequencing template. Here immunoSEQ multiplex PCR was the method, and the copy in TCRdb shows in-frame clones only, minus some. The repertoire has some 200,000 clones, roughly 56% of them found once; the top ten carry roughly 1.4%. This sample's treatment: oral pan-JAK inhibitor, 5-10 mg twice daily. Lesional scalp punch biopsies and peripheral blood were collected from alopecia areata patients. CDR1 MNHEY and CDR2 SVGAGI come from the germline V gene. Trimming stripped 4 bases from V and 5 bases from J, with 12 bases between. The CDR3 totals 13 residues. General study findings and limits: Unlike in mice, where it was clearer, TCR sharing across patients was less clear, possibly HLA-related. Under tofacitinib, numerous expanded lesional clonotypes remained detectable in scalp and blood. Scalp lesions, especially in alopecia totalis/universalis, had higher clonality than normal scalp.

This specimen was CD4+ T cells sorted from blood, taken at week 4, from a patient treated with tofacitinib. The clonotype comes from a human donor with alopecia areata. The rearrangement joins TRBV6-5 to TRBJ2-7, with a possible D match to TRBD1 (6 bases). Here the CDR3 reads CASSSYRDHEQYF. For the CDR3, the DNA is TGTGCCAGCAGTTCCTACAGGGATCACGAGCAGTACTTC.